This T cell receptor (beta chain) was identified during a study of identical twins. The CDR3 runs 16 residues. Per the germline V gene, CDR1 is MNHNS and CDR2 is SASEGT. Trimming pared 8 bases from V and 0 bases from J, leaving 16 bases between. One entry per CDR3 protein, called by TCRdb with MiXCR from the 5' RACE reads. The table has under 450,000 distinct CDR3 sequences, approximately 18% seen once; the top ten hold approximately 12%. Sequencing used naive T cells sorted from blood. The source of this sequence is a man aged 50-60 years in good health. V is TRBV6-1 and J is TRBJ2-2; either TRBD1 or TRBD2 may fit D (5 bases each). The CDR3: CASSPTGQTNTGELFF. In DNA, the CDR3 is TGTGCCAGCTCCCCGACGGGGCAGACGAACACCGGGGAGCTGTTTTTT.